The rows below give T cell receptor beta chains drawn from one sample of a study of blood T cells in healthy people across ages. Each CDR3 protein gets one entry after TCRdb re-called the 5' RACE reads with MiXCR. The data show over a million distinct CDR3 sequences, with approximately 40% seen just once and 7% to 9.5% held by the top ten. Material for sequencing was blood. These receptors originate from a woman aged 18-29 years in good health. The CDR3 runs from the conserved cysteine through the conserved F or W. A D gene is named only where the DNA matches it firmly. Where a row states a size, it is once, few, many or the class of an expanded clone; other rows omit it.

j_call: TRBJ2-2
clone_size: -
v_call: TRBV7-9
d_call: TRBD2
cdr3_nt: TGTGCCAGCAGAACTAGCGGGAGGACTGCCGGGGAGCTGTTTTTT
cdr3_aa: CASRTSGRTAGELFF

j_call: TRBJ2-5
clone_size: -
v_call: TRBV4-1
d_call: -
cdr3_nt: TGCGACAGCAGCCGAAAGACAGGTTACCAAGAGACCCAGTACTTC
cdr3_aa: CDSSRKTGYQETQYF

j_call: TRBJ2-5
clone_size: -
v_call: TRBV20-1
d_call: TRBD2
cdr3_nt: TGCAGTGCTAGAATCCCGGGACTACCTTCAGAGCAGTACTTC
cdr3_aa: CSARIPGLPSEQYF

j_call: TRBJ2-5
clone_size: -
v_call: TRBV29-1
d_call: -
cdr3_nt: TGCAGCGGGACGTGGGGCGGGACCCAGTACTTC
cdr3_aa: CSGTWGGTQYF

j_call: TRBJ1-2
clone_size: -
v_call: TRBV6-2/TRBV6-3
d_call: TRBD1
cdr3_nt: TGTGCCAGCACTTGGGACAGGGGGCCCTATGGCTACACCTTC
cdr3_aa: CASTWDRGPYGYTF

j_call: TRBJ2-3
clone_size: -
v_call: TRBV7-9
d_call: TRBD2
cdr3_nt: TGTGCCAGCAGCGCCCCGACTAGCGGGATTGGAGATACGCAGTATTTT
cdr3_aa: CASSAPTSGIGDTQYF

j_call: TRBJ2-5
clone_size: -
v_call: TRBV4-1
d_call: TRBD1
cdr3_nt: TGCGCCAGCAGCCAGGGACAGGACTCCCAAGAGACCCAGTACTTC
cdr3_aa: CASSQGQDSQETQYF

j_call: TRBJ1-2
clone_size: -
v_call: TRBV4-2
d_call: -
cdr3_nt: TGTGCCAGCAGCCCAGATCTGAGAGGGAGGCGATTTGGCTACACCTTC
cdr3_aa: CASSPDLRGRRFGYTF

j_call: TRBJ1-2
clone_size: few
v_call: TRBV7-2
d_call: TRBD1
cdr3_nt: TGTGCCAGCAGCAAGACAGGGGGCGGGGGTGGCTACACCTTC
cdr3_aa: CASSKTGGGGGYTF

j_call: TRBJ2-3
clone_size: -
v_call: TRBV6-5
d_call: TRBD2
cdr3_nt: TGTGCCAGCAGTTACTCGACTCCGGGAGGAGGGGCAGATACGCAGTATTTT
cdr3_aa: CASSYSTPGGGADTQYF

j_call: TRBJ1-2
clone_size: few
v_call: TRBV2
d_call: TRBD1
cdr3_nt: TGTGCCAGCAGAAGGGACAGCCTCAGGATCTTCTATGGCTACACCTTC
cdr3_aa: CASRRDSLRIFYGYTF

j_call: TRBJ2-3
clone_size: -
v_call: TRBV4-1
d_call: -
cdr3_nt: TGCGCCAGCAGCCGGACTGAAGCAGATACGCAGTATTTT
cdr3_aa: CASSRTEADTQYF

j_call: TRBJ1-1
clone_size: -
v_call: TRBV4-1
d_call: -
cdr3_nt: TGCGCCAGCAGCCCCCGCTGGGGGTCCATGAACACTGAAGCTTTCTTT
cdr3_aa: CASSPRWGSMNTEAFF

j_call: TRBJ1-2
clone_size: once
v_call: TRBV5-5
d_call: TRBD1
cdr3_nt: TGTGCCAGCCATCCAGGACAGGGCCATGGCTACACCTTC
cdr3_aa: CASHPGQGHGYTF

j_call: TRBJ2-1
clone_size: -
v_call: TRBV14
d_call: -
cdr3_nt: TGTGCCAGCAGCCAAGATTCTAGGTACCGACAGTACCTCTTGGGAGAGCAGTTCTTC
cdr3_aa: CASSQDSRYRQYLLGEQFF

j_call: TRBJ1-1
clone_size: -
v_call: TRBV25-1
d_call: -
cdr3_nt: TGTGCCAGCAGTGAATTGGGCAGCTTGAACACTGAAGCTTTCTTT
cdr3_aa: CASSELGSLNTEAFF

j_call: TRBJ2-5
clone_size: many
v_call: TRBV20-1
d_call: -
cdr3_nt: TGCAGTGCTGTACAAGATCTCAACCAAGAGACCCAGTACTTC
cdr3_aa: CSAVQDLNQETQYF

j_call: TRBJ2-3
clone_size: few
v_call: TRBV7-9
d_call: TRBD2
cdr3_nt: TGTGCCAGCAGCGTACAAACGGGAGGGTCCACAGATACGCAGTATTTT
cdr3_aa: CASSVQTGGSTDTQYF

j_call: TRBJ2-3
clone_size: -
v_call: TRBV6-5
d_call: -
cdr3_nt: TGTGCCAGCAGTTACTCTCTGGGGGTAACAGATACGCAGTATTTT
cdr3_aa: CASSYSLGVTDTQYF

j_call: TRBJ2-7
clone_size: -
v_call: TRBV20-1
d_call: -
cdr3_nt: TGCAGTGCCCAGAGACAGGCATCCTCCTACGAGCAGTACTTC
cdr3_aa: CSAQRQASSYEQYF

j_call: TRBJ1-5
clone_size: -
v_call: TRBV20-1
d_call: TRBD1
cdr3_nt: TGCAGTGCTCCTCGTATTGGGACAGGGGGAGTTCAGCCCCAGCATTTT
cdr3_aa: CSAPRIGTGGVQPQHF

j_call: TRBJ1-3
clone_size: once
v_call: TRBV12-3/TRBV12-4
d_call: -
cdr3_nt: TGTGCCAGCAGTTCACCGGGACCCGCTGGAAACACCATATATTTT
cdr3_aa: CASSSPGPAGNTIYF

j_call: TRBJ1-2
clone_size: -
v_call: TRBV10-3
d_call: -
cdr3_nt: TGTGCCATCAGTGAGTGGGGTGACAGGTCTGATGGCTACACCTTC
cdr3_aa: CAISEWGDRSDGYTF

j_call: TRBJ2-3
clone_size: -
v_call: TRBV5-6
d_call: -
cdr3_nt: TGTGCCAGCAGCTTTGGGGGTTGGAGCACAGATACGCAGTATTTT
cdr3_aa: CASSFGGWSTDTQYF

j_call: TRBJ2-7
clone_size: once
v_call: TRBV3-1
d_call: TRBD2
cdr3_nt: TGTGCCAGCAGCCAAGATAGGACTAGCGACAATGAGCAGTACTTC
cdr3_aa: CASSQDRTSDNEQYF

j_call: TRBJ2-3
clone_size: -
v_call: TRBV9
d_call: -
cdr3_nt: TGTGCCAGCAGCGAAGATTTGGGTAGGGATACGCAGTATTTT
cdr3_aa: CASSEDLGRDTQYF

j_call: TRBJ2-7
clone_size: -
v_call: TRBV20-1
d_call: -
cdr3_nt: TGCAGTGCTAGAGCCTTCGGGGGGCCCTCCTACAATGAGCAGTACTTC
cdr3_aa: CSARAFGGPSYNEQYF

j_call: TRBJ2-4
clone_size: few
v_call: TRBV7-9
d_call: -
cdr3_nt: TGTGCCAGCAGCTTAGGGGTGGACAAAAACATTCAGTACTTC
cdr3_aa: CASSLGVDKNIQYF

j_call: TRBJ1-1
clone_size: few
v_call: TRBV6-6
d_call: -
cdr3_nt: TGTGCCAGCCTACCCCAACTTGGGGGGAACACTGAAGCTTTCTTT
cdr3_aa: CASLPQLGGNTEAFF

j_call: TRBJ2-7
clone_size: -
v_call: TRBV6-1
d_call: -
cdr3_nt: TGTGCCACTCCAGCAACGACGGGTCACGAGCAGTACTTC
cdr3_aa: CATPATTGHEQYF

j_call: TRBJ1-2
clone_size: -
v_call: TRBV29-1
d_call: TRBD1
cdr3_nt: TGCAGCGTTGAGGGGACAGGGGATGGCTACACCTTC
cdr3_aa: CSVEGTGDGYTF

j_call: TRBJ1-4
clone_size: few
v_call: TRBV10-3
d_call: -
cdr3_nt: TGTGCCATAGGTGGAGGGGAAAACGCGGCTAATGAAAAACTGTTTTTT
cdr3_aa: CAIGGGENAANEKLFF

j_call: TRBJ2-1
clone_size: -
v_call: TRBV9
d_call: TRBD2
cdr3_nt: TGTGCCAGCAGCGCAACCGTAGCGGGAGTCATCTATGAGCAGTTCTTC
cdr3_aa: CASSATVAGVIYEQFF

j_call: TRBJ2-1
clone_size: -
v_call: TRBV2
d_call: TRBD2
cdr3_nt: TGTGCCAGCGGCCGACTAGCGGGAGGTAATGAGCAGTTCTTC
cdr3_aa: CASGRLAGGNEQFF

j_call: TRBJ2-5
clone_size: few
v_call: TRBV20-1
d_call: TRBD2
cdr3_nt: TGCAGTGCTCCTAGCGGGAGTGAGACCCAGTACTTC
cdr3_aa: CSAPSGSETQYF

j_call: TRBJ2-5
clone_size: many
v_call: TRBV20-1
d_call: TRBD2
cdr3_nt: TGCAGTGCCCGACTAGCGGGGTTTCGCGAGACCCAGTACTTC
cdr3_aa: CSARLAGFRETQYF

j_call: TRBJ1-2
clone_size: few
v_call: TRBV3-1
d_call: -
cdr3_nt: TGTGCCAGCAGCCAAGGGGAAAGGGGCGCTAACTATGGCTACACCTTC
cdr3_aa: CASSQGERGANYGYTF

j_call: TRBJ2-1
clone_size: -
v_call: TRBV2
d_call: -
cdr3_nt: TGTGCCAGCTGCAGCAGGATTTACAATGAGCAGTTCTTC
cdr3_aa: CASCSRIYNEQFF

j_call: TRBJ1-2
clone_size: few
v_call: TRBV5-1
d_call: -
cdr3_nt: TGCGCCAGCAGCTTGATGACAGGAGACTATGGCTACACCTTC
cdr3_aa: CASSLMTGDYGYTF

j_call: TRBJ2-1
clone_size: few
v_call: TRBV2
d_call: TRBD2
cdr3_nt: TGTGCCAGCAGTGACACTAGCGGGGCCCAGTTCTTC
cdr3_aa: CASSDTSGAQFF

j_call: TRBJ2-7
clone_size: -
v_call: TRBV11-2
d_call: TRBD2
cdr3_nt: TGTGCCAGCAGCTTTGAGCCTAGCGGAGGCTACGAGCAGTACTTC
cdr3_aa: CASSFEPSGGYEQYF

j_call: TRBJ2-2
clone_size: once
v_call: TRBV9
d_call: TRBD2
cdr3_nt: TGTGCCAGCAGCCCGAGCCTTAGCGGGGTGTACACCGGGGAGCTGTTTTTT
cdr3_aa: CASSPSLSGVYTGELFF

j_call: TRBJ1-1
clone_size: few
v_call: TRBV20-1
d_call: -
cdr3_nt: TGCAGTGCTAGAGATACAGGACGGAACATTGAAGCTTTCTTT
cdr3_aa: CSARDTGRNIEAFF